This entry features one T cell receptor beta chain sequence. No antigen is known for it. These data come from a study of cytomegalovirus exposure and HLA in healthy donors. When sampled, the donors appeared nominally healthy, though they likely had unrecorded immune exposures. Germline lookup yields CDR1 KGHSH and CDR2 LQKENI. V shed 6 bases and J shed 2 bases, with 11 bases lying between them. The CDR3 is 13 amino acids. Study-wide points: As was reported, the classifier diagnosed cytomegalovirus status with high specificity and sensitivity. Further analysis, carried out later, found HLA-associated TCR beta chains more clonally expanded than equally common other chains. In a later analysis, a missense DCLRE1C variant was linked to TCR beta V- and J-gene trimming.

The study ran its PCR with 60 Vbeta and 13 Jbeta primers. Some clones are missing from TCRdb's copy, which holds only in-frame ones; the method was immunoSEQ multiplex PCR. The table has approximately 150,000 clones, around 80% seen once. Sequenced sample: PBMCs. The receptor comes from a man under 40 in good health and CMV-seronegative. The chain employs TRBV18 and TRBJ2-7, with a tentative D call TRBD2 (6 bases). The CDR3, as DNA: TGTGCCAGCTCCCGGGCGGGAACCTACGAGCAGTACTTC. It is translated as CASSRAGTYEQYF.